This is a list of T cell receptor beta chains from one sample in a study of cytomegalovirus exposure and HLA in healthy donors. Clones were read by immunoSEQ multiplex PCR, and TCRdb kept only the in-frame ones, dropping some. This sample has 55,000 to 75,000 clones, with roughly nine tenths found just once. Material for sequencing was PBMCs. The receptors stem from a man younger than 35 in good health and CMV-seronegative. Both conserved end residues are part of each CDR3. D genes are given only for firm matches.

CDR3: CASSPKDRVGNEQFF
D: TRBD1
J: TRBJ2-1
V: TRBV18

CDR3: CASSSTGGVRGYNEQFF
D: -
J: TRBJ2-1
V: TRBV27

CDR3: CASTEKSGRGQFF
D: -
J: TRBJ2-1
V: TRBV27

CDR3: CASRGGPYEQYF
D: TRBD1
J: TRBJ2-7
V: TRBV7-9

CDR3: CSAWRMDEQFF
D: -
J: TRBJ2-1
V: TRBV20-1

CDR3: CASSPGGYEQYF
D: -
J: TRBJ2-7
V: TRBV19

CDR3: CASSPQREGHETQYF
D: TRBD2
J: TRBJ2-5
V: TRBV28

CDR3: CASSYSEVQPQHF
D: -
J: TRBJ1-5
V: TRBV6-5

CDR3: CASSPGQGLYEQYF
D: TRBD1
J: TRBJ2-7
V: TRBV7-9

CDR3: CASSFGREISYEQYF
D: TRBD2
J: TRBJ2-7
V: TRBV28

CDR3: CASSTTGALYEQYF
D: TRBD1
J: TRBJ2-7
V: TRBV19

CDR3: CASSLEDFQQGYGYTF
D: -
J: TRBJ1-2
V: TRBV7-2

CDR3: CASSLALGHAETQYF
D: -
J: TRBJ2-5
V: TRBV7-9

CDR3: CASRGLGGTDTQYF
D: -
J: TRBJ2-3
V: TRBV2

CDR3: CASSFPRSTNEKLFF
D: -
J: TRBJ1-4
V: TRBV28

CDR3: CASSPGGSGYEQYF
D: TRBD2
J: TRBJ2-7
V: TRBV28

CDR3: CASSDLGSNQPQHF
D: -
J: TRBJ1-5
V: TRBV6-1

CDR3: CASSYFSRSTDTQYF
D: -
J: TRBJ2-3
V: TRBV6-5

CDR3: CASRLAGDYNEQFF
D: TRBD2
J: TRBJ2-1
V: TRBV28

CDR3: CASSLREGRETQYF
D: TRBD2
J: TRBJ2-5
V: TRBV5-4

CDR3: CASSSPGQGNQPQHF
D: TRBD1
J: TRBJ1-5
V: TRBV28

CDR3: CASSERDRGRNYGYTF
D: TRBD1
J: TRBJ1-2
V: TRBV2

CDR3: CASSQDASPADTQYF
D: -
J: TRBJ2-3
V: TRBV4-3

CDR3: CASSFSGVRAFF
D: -
J: TRBJ1-1
V: TRBV28

CDR3: CASRIAGANVLTF
D: -
J: TRBJ2-6
V: TRBV27

CDR3: CASSIEQSYEQYF
D: -
J: TRBJ2-7
V: TRBV19

CDR3: CASSQAAGAYGYTF
D: -
J: TRBJ1-2
V: TRBV4-2

CDR3: CASSLGPLITEAFF
D: -
J: TRBJ1-1
V: TRBV28

CDR3: CASSLAGTYEQYF
D: -
J: TRBJ2-7
V: TRBV11-2

CDR3: CAISENSYGYTF
D: -
J: TRBJ1-2
V: TRBV10-3

CDR3: CACTSGEETQYF
D: TRBD2
J: TRBJ2-5
V: TRBV30

CDR3: CASSYGANYGYTF
D: -
J: TRBJ1-2
V: TRBV6-6

CDR3: CASSFGGPGETQYF
D: -
J: TRBJ2-5
V: TRBV7-3

CDR3: CASSSQRGLNTEAFF
D: -
J: TRBJ1-1
V: TRBV11-1

CDR3: CASSVVGASGNTIYF
D: -
J: TRBJ1-3
V: TRBV9

CDR3: CASSLGGPAYEQYF
D: -
J: TRBJ2-7
V: TRBV27

CDR3: CAWSVLGNTLSEQFF
D: -
J: TRBJ2-1
V: TRBV30

CDR3: CASSYGGDYTF
D: -
J: TRBJ1-2
V: TRBV6-5

CDR3: CASSPRGQGRNEQYF
D: TRBD1
J: TRBJ2-7
V: TRBV7-2